Reported below is one TCR beta chain. The data are from a study of cytomegalovirus exposure and HLA in healthy donors. This CDR3 spans 15 amino acids. Germline V lookup: CDR1 SGHDT, CDR2 YYEEEE. Trimming removed 6 bases from V and 7 bases from J; junction bases left unmatched: 11. The primer mix had 60 Vbeta and 13 Jbeta primers. Produced via immunoSEQ multiplex PCR; TCRdb's table is partial and in-frame only. The table lists roughly 100,000 clones, 65% to 80% of them singletons, with 10% in the top ten. The gene calls are TRBV5-6 and TRBJ1-2; the match to TRBD1 covers 11 bases. Sample: PBMCs. This receptor was taken from a woman between 18 and 30 years old in good health and CMV-seropositive. This chain's CDR3 is CASTSLVGTGGGYTF. The CDR3 DNA sequence: TGTGCCAGCACCAGTCTAGTAGGGACAGGGGGTGGCTACACCTTC.